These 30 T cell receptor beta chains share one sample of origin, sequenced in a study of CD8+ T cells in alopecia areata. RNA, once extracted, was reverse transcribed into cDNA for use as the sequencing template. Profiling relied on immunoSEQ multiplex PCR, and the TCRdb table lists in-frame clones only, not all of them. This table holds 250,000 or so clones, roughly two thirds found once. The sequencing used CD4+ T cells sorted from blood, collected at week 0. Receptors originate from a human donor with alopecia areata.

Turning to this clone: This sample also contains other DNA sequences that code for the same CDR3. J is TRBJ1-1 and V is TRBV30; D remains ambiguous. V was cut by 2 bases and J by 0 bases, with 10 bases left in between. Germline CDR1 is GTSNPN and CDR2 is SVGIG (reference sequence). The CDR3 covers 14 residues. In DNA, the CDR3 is TGTGCCTGGAGTCCAGACGGAGTGAACACTGAAGCTTTCTTT. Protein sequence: CAWSPDGVNTEAFF.

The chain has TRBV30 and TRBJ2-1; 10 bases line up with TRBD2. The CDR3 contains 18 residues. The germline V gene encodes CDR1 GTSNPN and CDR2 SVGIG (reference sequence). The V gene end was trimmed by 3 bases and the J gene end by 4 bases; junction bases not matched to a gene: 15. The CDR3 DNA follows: TGTGCCTGGAGCCGGGCTAGCGGGGGCATTGAGGGGTACAATGAGCAGTTCTTC. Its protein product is CAWSRASGGIEGYNEQFF.

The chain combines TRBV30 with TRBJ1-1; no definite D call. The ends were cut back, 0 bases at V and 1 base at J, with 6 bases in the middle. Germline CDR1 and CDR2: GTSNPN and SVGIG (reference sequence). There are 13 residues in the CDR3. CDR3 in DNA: TGTGCCTGGAGTGTGGGATGGAACACTGAAGCTTTCTTT. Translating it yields CAWSVGWNTEAFF.

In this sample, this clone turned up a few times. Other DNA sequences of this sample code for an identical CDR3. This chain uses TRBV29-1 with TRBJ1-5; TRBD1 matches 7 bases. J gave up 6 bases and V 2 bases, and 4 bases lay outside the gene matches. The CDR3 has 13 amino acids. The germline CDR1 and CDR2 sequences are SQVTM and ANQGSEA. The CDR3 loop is CSVEQGGGQPQHF. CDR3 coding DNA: TGCAGCGTTGAACAAGGGGGCGGTCAGCCCCAGCATTTT. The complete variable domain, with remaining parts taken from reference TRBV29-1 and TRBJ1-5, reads SAVISQKPSRDICQRGTSLTIQCQVDSQVTMMFWYRQQPGQSLTLIATANQGSEATYESGFVIDKFPISRPNLTFSTLTVSNMSPEDSSIYLCSVEQGGGQPQHFGDGTRLSIL.

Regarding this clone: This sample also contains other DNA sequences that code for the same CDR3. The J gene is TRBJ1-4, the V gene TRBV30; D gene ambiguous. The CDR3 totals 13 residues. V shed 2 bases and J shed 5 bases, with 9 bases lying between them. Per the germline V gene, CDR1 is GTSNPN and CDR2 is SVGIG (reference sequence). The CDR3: CAWSRQQNEKLFF. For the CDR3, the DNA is TGTGCCTGGAGTAGGCAACAGAATGAAAAACTGTTTTTT.

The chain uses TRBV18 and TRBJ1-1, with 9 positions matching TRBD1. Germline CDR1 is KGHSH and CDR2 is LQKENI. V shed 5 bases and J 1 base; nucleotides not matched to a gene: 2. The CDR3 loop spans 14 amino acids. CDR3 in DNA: TGTGCCAGCTCAGGGGACAGGGAGAACACTGAAGCTTTCTTT. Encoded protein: CASSGDRENTEAFF.

The CDR3 nucleotides are TGTGCCAGCAGCCCCGGGGTAGGCGGGGATTCACCCCTCCACTTT. Translated, it gives CASSPGVGGDSPLHF. This rearrangement joins TRBV7-2 to TRBJ1-6; D unresolved. V was cut by 5 bases and J by 8 bases, with 16 bases left in between. This CDR3 is built from 15 residues. The V gene's germline CDR1 is SGHTA and CDR2 FQGNSA. Looking up the rest from reference TRBV7-2 and TRBJ1-6 gives the full variable domain: GAGVSQSPSNKVTEKGKDVELRCDPISGHTALYWYRQSLGQGLEFLIYFQGNSAPDKSGLPSDRFSAERTGGSVSTLTIQRTQQEDSAVYLCASSPGVGGDSPLHFGNGTRLTVT.

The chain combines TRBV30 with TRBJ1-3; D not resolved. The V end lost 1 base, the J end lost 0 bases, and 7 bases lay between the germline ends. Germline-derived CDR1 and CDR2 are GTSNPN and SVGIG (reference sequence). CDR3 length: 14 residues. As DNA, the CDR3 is TGTGCCTGGAGTGGGGTTTCCTCTGGAAACACCATATATTTT. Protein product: CAWSGVSSGNTIYF.

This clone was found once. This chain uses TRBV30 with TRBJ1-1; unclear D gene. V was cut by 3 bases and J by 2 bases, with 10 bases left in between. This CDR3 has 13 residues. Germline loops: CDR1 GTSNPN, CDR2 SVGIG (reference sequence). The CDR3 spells CAWSRTGNTEAFF. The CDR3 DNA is TGTGCCTGGAGCCGGACGGGTAACACTGAAGCTTTCTTT.

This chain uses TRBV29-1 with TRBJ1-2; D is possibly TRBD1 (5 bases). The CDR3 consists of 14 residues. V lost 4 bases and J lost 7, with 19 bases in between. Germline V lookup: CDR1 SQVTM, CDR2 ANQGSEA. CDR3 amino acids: CSVGPKAGTGGYTF. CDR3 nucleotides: TGCAGCGTTGGGCCTAAGGCAGGGACCGGTGGCTACACCTTC.

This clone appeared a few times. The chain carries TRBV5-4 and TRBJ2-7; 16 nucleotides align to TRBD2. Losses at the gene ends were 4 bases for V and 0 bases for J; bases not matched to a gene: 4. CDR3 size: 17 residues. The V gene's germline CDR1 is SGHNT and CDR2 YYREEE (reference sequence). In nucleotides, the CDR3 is TGTGCCAGCAGCGGAGGGACTAGCGGGGGGGTCTCCTACGAGCAGTACTTC. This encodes CASSGGTSGGVSYEQYF.

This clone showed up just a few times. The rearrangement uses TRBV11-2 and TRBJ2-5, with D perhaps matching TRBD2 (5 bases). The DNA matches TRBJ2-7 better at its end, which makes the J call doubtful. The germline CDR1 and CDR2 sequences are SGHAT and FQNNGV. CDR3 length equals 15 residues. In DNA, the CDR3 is TGTGCCAGCAGCCGAGAGAGGGTCGGAACCTACGAGCAGTACTTC. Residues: CASSRERVGTYEQYF.

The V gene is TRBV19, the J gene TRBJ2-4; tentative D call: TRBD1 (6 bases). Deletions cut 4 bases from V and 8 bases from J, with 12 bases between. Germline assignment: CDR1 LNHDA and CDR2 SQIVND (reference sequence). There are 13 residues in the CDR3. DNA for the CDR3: TGTGCCAGTAGTACCGGGACAAAGTACATTCAGTACTTC. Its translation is CASSTGTKYIQYF.

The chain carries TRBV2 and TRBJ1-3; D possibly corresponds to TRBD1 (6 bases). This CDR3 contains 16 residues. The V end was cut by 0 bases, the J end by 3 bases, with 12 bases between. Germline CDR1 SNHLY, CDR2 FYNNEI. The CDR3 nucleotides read TGTGCCAGCAGTGAAGCCGGGGCAGGGGTTGGAAACACCATATATTTT. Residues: CASSEAGAGVGNTIYF. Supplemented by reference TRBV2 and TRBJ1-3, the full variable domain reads EPEVTQTPSHQVTQMGQEVILRCVPISNHLYFYWYRQILGQKVEFLVSFYNNEISEKSEIFDDQFSVERPDGSNFTLKIRSTKLEDSAMYFCASSEAGAGVGNTIYFGEGSWLTVV.

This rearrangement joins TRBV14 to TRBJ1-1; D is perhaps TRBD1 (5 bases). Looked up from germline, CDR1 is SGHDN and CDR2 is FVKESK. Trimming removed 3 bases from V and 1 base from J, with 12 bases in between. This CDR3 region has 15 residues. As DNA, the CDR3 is TGTGCCAGCAGCCAGCTCGGGGCGACGAACACTGAAGCTTTCTTT. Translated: CASSQLGATNTEAFF.

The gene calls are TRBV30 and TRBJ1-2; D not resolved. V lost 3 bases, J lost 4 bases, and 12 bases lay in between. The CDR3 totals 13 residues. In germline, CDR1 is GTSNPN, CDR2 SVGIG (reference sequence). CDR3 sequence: CAWSQNLGYGYTF. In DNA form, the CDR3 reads TGTGCCTGGAGCCAAAACTTGGGCTATGGCTACACCTTC.

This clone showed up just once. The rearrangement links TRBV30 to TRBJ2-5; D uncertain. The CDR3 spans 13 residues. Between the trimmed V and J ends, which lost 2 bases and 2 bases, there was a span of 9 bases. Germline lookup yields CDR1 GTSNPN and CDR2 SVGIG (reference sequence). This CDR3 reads CAWSLVPQETQYF. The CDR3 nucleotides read TGTGCCTGGAGTTTAGTGCCTCAAGAGACCCAGTACTTC.

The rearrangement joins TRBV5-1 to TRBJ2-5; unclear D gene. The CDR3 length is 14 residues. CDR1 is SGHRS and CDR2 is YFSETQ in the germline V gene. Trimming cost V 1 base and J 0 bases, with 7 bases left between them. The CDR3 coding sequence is TGCGCCAGCAGCTTGATCCCTAACCAAGAGACCCAGTACTTC. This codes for CASSLIPNQETQYF.

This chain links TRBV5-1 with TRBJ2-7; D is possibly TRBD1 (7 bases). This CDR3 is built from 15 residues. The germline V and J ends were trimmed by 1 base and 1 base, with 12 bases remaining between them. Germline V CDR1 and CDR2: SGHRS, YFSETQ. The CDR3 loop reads CASSLKGAGSYEQYF. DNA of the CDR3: TGCGCCAGCAGCTTGAAGGGGGCGGGGTCCTACGAGCAGTACTTC.

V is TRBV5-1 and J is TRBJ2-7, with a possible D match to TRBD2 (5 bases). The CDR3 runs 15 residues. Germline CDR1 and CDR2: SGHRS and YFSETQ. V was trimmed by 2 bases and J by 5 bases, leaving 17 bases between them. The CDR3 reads CASSFSGIEFDEQYF. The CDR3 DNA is TGCGCCAGCAGCTTCTCGGGAATTGAGTTTGACGAGCAGTACTTC.

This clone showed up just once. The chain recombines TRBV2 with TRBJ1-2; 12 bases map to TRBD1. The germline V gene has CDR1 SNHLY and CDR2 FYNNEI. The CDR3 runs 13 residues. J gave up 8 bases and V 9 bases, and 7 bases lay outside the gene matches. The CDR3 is CASPGTGGKGYTF. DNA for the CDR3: TGTGCCAGTCCCGGGACAGGGGGCAAAGGCTACACCTTC.

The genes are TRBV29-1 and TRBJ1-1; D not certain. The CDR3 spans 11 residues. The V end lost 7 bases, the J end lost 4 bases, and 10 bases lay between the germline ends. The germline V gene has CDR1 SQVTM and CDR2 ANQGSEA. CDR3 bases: TGCAGCGCATCCCCTGCCACTGAAGCTTTCTTT. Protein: CSASPATEAFF.

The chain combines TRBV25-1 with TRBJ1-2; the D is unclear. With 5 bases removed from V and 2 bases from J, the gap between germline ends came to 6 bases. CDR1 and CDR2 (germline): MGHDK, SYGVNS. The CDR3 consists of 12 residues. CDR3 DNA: TGTGCCAGCAGTAACACGAACTATGGCTACACCTTC. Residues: CASSNTNYGYTF.

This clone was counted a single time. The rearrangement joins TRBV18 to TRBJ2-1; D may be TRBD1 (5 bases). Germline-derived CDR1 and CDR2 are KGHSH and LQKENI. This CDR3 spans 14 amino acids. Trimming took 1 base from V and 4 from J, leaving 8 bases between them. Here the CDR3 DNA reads TGTGCCAGCTCACCACGACAGAATTACAATGAGCAGTTCTTC. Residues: CASSPRQNYNEQFF. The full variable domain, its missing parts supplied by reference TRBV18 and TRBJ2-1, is NAGVMQNPRHLVRRRGQEARLRCSPMKGHSHVYWYRQLPEEGLKFMVYLQKENIIDESGMPKERFSAEFPKEGPSILRIQQVVRGDSAAYFCASSPRQNYNEQFFGPGTRLTVL.

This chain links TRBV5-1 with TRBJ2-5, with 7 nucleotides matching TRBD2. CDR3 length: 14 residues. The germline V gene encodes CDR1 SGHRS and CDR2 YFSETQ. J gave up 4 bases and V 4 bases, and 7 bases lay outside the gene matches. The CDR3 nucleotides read TGCGCCAGCAGCCCGACGGGGGGAGCAGAGACCCAGTACTTC. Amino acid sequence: CASSPTGGAETQYF.

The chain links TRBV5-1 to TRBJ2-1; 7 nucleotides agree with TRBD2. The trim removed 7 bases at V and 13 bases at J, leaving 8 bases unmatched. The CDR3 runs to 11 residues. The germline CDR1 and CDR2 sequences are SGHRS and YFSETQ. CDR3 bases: TGCGCCAGCTGGGAGGGGACGGTCCAGTTCTTC. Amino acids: CASWEGTVQFF. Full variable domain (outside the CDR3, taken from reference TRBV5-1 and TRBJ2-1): KAGVTQTPRYLIKTRGQQVTLSCSPISGHRSVSWYQQTPGQGLQFLFEYFSETQRNKGNFPGRFSGRQFSNSRSEMNVSTLELGDSALYLCASWEGTVQFFGPGTRLTVL.

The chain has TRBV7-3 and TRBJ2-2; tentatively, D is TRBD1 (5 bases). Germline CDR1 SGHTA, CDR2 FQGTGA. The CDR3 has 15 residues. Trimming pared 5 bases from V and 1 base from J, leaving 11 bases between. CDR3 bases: TGTGCCAGCAGCCCGTACACAGGGAACACCGGGGAGCTGTTTTTT. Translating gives CASSPYTGNTGELFF.

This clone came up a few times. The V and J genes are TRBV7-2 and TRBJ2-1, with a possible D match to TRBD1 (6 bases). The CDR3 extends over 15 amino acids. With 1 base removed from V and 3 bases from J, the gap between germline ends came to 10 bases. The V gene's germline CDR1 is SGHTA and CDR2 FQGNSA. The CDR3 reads CASSLGGPNYNEQFF. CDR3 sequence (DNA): TGTGCCAGCAGCTTAGGGGGGCCCAACTACAATGAGCAGTTCTTC.

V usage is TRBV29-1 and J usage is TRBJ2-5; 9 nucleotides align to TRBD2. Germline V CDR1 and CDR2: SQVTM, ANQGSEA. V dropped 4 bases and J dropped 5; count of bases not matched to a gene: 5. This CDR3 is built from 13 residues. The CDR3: CSVAGTSRETQYF. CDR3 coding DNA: TGCAGCGTTGCCGGGACTAGCAGGGAGACCCAGTACTTC.

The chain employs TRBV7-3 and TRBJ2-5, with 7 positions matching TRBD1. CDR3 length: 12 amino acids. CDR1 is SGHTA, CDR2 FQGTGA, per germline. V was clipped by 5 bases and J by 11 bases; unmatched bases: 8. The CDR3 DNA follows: TGTGCCAGCAGCCCCCCAGGGGGTAGGCAGTACTTC. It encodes CASSPPGGRQYF.